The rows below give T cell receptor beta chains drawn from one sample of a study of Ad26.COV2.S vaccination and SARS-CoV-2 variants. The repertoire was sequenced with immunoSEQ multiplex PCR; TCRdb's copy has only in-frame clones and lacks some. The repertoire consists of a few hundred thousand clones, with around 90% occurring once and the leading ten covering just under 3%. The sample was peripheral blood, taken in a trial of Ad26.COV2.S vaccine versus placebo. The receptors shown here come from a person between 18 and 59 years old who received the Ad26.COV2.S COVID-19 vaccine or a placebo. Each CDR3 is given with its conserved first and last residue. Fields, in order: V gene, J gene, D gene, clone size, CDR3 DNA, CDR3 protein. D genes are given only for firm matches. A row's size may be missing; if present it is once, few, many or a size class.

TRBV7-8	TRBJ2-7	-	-	TGTGCCAGCAGCTTAGAGGGCCACGAGCAGTACTTC	CASSLEGHEQYF
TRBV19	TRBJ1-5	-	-	TGTGCCAGTAGTGACGGGCGCCAGCGGGGGACCCAGCATTTT	CASSDGRQRGTQHF
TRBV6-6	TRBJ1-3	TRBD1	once	TGTGCCAGCAGCCGACAGGGGGTCGGAAACACCATATATTTT	CASSRQGVGNTIYF
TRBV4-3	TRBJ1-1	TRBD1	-	TGCGCCAGCAGCCAAGATCTGGACAGGCGAATGAACACTGAAGCTTTCTTT	CASSQDLDRRMNTEAFF
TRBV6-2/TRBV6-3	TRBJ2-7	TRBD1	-	TGTGCCAGCAGTTTACGGACAGGGGTCGAGTACGAGCAGTACTTC	CASSLRTGVEYEQYF
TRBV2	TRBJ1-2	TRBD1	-	TGTGCCAGCAATAGGGACAGAGCTAACAGGGATTATGGCTACACCTTC	CASNRDRANRDYGYTF
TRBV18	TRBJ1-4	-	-	TGTGCCAGCTCACCGCGACAGGCAACTAATGAAAAACTGTTTTTT	CASSPRQATNEKLFF
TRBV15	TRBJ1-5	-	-	TGTGCCACCAGCTTCCCGGGGCCCGGCAATCAGCCCCAGCATTTT	CATSFPGPGNQPQHF
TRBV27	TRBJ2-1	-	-	TGTGCCAGCTCACCCCGAGCTGGTTCCTACAATGAGCAGTTCTTC	CASSPRAGSYNEQFF
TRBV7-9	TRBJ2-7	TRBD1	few	TGTGCCAGCAGCTTAGCTCAGACAGGGAGCTCCTACGAGCAGTACTTC	CASSLAQTGSSYEQYF
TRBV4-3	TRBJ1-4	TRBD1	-	TGCGCCAGCAGCCACGGACAGGGTCCGGGGGAAAAACTGTTTTTT	CASSHGQGPGEKLFF
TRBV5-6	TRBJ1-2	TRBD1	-	TGTGCCAGCAGACTACAGGGGAGCTATGGCTACACCTTC	CASRLQGSYGYTF
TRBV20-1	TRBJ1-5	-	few	TGCAGTGCTAGTCTCAGGGGTTGGAATCAGCCCCAGCATTTT	CSASLRGWNQPQHF
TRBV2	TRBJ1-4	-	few	TGTGCTTGGAGGGGGAGTGGTGAAAAACTGTTTTTT	CAWRGSGEKLFF
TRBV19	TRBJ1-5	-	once	TGTGCCAGTACCCCCAGGGGAAGACAGCCCCAGCATTTT	CASTPRGRQPQHF
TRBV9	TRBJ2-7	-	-	TGTGCCAGCAGCGTAGAAGTTACAGGGAGGCAGTACTTC	CASSVEVTGRQYF
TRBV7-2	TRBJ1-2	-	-	TGTGCCAGCAGCTTAGGATCTTATCAGGGGAGCTATGGCTACACCTTC	CASSLGSYQGSYGYTF
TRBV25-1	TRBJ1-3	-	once	TGTGCCAGCAGTGTAGGTTTATCGGACACCATATATTTT	CASSVGLSDTIYF
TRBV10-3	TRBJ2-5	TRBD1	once	TGTGCCATCAGTGGCGGGACAGGGGGGCCGGAGACCCAGTACTTC	CAISGGTGGPETQYF
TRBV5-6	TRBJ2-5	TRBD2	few	TGTGCCAGCAGCTTTCGGGGGGAGTACCAAGAGACCCAGTACTTC	CASSFRGEYQETQYF
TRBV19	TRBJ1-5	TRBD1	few	TGTGCCAGTATCCCCCCAGGGGGCCATAGCAATCAGCCCCAGCATTTT	CASIPPGGHSNQPQHF
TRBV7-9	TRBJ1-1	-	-	TGTGCCAGCAGCCGGACGGACACTGAAGCTTTCTTT	CASSRTDTEAFF
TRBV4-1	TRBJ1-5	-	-	TGCGCCAGCAGCCGTACAGGGTTGCAGCCCCAGCATTTT	CASSRTGLQPQHF
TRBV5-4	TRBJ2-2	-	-	TGTGCCAGCAGCCTGGGACTCCCCGGGGAGCTGTTTTTT	CASSLGLPGELFF
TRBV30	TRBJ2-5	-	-	TGTGCCTGGAAGACAGGAGGAGAGACCCAGTACTTC	CAWKTGGETQYF
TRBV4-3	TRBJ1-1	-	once	TGCGCCAGCAGCCAAGGAGCCGGGGAGGGGATTAACACTGAAGCTTTCTTT	CASSQGAGEGINTEAFF
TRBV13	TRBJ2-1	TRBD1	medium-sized	TGTGCCACGAACAGGGGTGTAATCGATGAGCAGTTCTTC	CATNRGVIDEQFF